This entry describes one T cell receptor beta chain. This clone was seen only a few times. What antigen it recognizes has not been identified. Base qualities were left out, and no much larger clone turns up one base away. Another Seattle source contributed samples from volunteer blood donors who had recovered from COVID-19. The collaborating institutions used their own protocols to collect whole blood in K2EDTA tubes. For TCRbeta analysis, collaborators shipped samples as frozen whole blood, isolated PBMCs, or DNA extracted from either of those sample types. This record belongs to a study of blood T cell repertoires in COVID-19 (dated by TCRdb to the early 2020s). At the level of the whole study: Collaborator samples came from the United States, Italy and Spain and covered acute and convalescent phases of COVID-19. The prospective study material was composed of cDNA or gDNA derived from T cells, B-cell-depleted T cells, or PBMCs. The dataset comprised deeply sampled blood TCRbeta repertoires from subjects exposed to, actively infected with, or recovered from COVID-19. The repertoires were made available in a free public database intended to serve as a resource for research on the immune response to SARS-CoV-2. Samples came from the ongoing ImmuneRACE study (first 160 participants) plus 1,254 subjects from 6 global collaborators. Nearly every sample came with metadata listing a de-identified subject ID, COVID-19 status, age in years and sex. Where available, HLA class I and class II types were taken from metadata supplied by the sample provider and were not determined by assay-based typing.

The immunoSEQ Assay, a bias-controlled multiplex PCR, was used to amplify TCRbeta CDR3 regions from genomic DNA. The study's own analysis went as follows. Nucleated cell counts per sample were estimated from amplification of reference gene primers within the assay. Sequence reads were collapsed and filtered to measure the absolute abundance of every unique TCRbeta CDR3 rearrangement. For each sample, productive Simpson clonality was calculated as the square root of Simpson's diversity index across productive rearrangements. TCRdb took this table from immuneACCESS and kept in-frame rearrangements with V and J called. Such tables lack part of the clones; where checked against another copy, unresolved V genes explain under half of the gap, and the rest is unexplained. V and J calls and clone size are given by that table; D and trimming were obtained from the DNA. In this sample the table shows some 230,000 clones, about nine tenths of which occur a single time. Of the sample, 2.2% falls within the top ten clones.

Summary of the overall study and its limitations: The amount of clinical and demographic metadata varied by source and participant and was provided uncurated.

The CDR3 spans 16 residues, from the cysteine through the phenylalanine. The read is trimmed to its CDR3 DNA, 48 bases read in frame from base 1. V has 2 bases trimmed and J has 2 bases trimmed; junction bases matching no gene number 4. CDR1 and CDR2 are read off the germline V gene as MNHEY and SVGAGI. The rearranged segments are TRBV6-5 and TRBJ1-2; 11 junctional bases match TRBD1. This receptor was obtained from a man aged 25-45 years who had recovered from COVID-19. Sequencing was carried out using peripheral blood. CDR3 region: CASSYRRTGGNYGYTF. The DNA sequence is given as TGTGCCAGCAGTTACCGCCGGACAGGGGGCAACTATGGCTACACCTTC.